This T cell receptor beta chain was found in a study of somatic mutations in cytotoxic T cells in rheumatoid arthritis. Study summary: Including V beta1+ cells that were sequenced for TCRB, some T-cell populations stained with V beta antibodies were flow-sorted at nearly 100% purity.

The table came from immunoSEQ multiplex PCR; TCRdb's copy has only in-frame clones and leaves some out. The table lists 3,500 to 4,500 clones, around 80% of them singletons. Positive magnetic bead selection was used to isolate CD4+ and CD8+ cells; purity was checked by flow cytometry. A remark on this clone: Its antigen is not known.

General study results and limits: Rising age went with increasing CD8+ clonality in rheumatoid arthritis patients; healthy controls showed no such increase.

This CDR3 is built from 15 residues. CDR1 is LNHDA and CDR2 is SQIVND in the germline V gene (reference sequence). The V and J ends lost 8 bases and 3 bases respectively, with 14 bases between them. V gene TRBV19 combines with J gene TRBJ2-6, with a tentative D call TRBD2 (7 bases). This receptor was identified in a woman aged 60-75 years with rheumatoid arthritis. The specimen was CD8+ T cells sorted from blood. CDR3 in DNA: TGTGCCAGTCCCGAAAGGGGGGGTGGGGCCAACGTCCTGACTTTC. It encodes CASPERGGGANVLTF.